This T cell receptor (beta chain) was identified during a study of CD8+ T cells in alopecia areata. Findings and limits, study-wide: On tofacitinib, scalp clonality and expanded CD8+ clones among top 100 fell significantly. The study found that many expanded lesional clones persisted in scalp and blood during tofacitinib.

On this clone itself: Its specificity is not known.

RNA, once extracted, was reverse transcribed into cDNA for use as the sequencing template. Generated by immunoSEQ multiplex PCR, the TCRdb table keeps only in-frame clones and is missing some. The profile shows more than 110,000 clones, roughly 80% of them singletons. Treatment: oral pan-JAK inhibitor, 5-10 mg twice daily. The sequencing used CD8+ T cells sorted from blood, collected at week 4, from a patient treated with tofacitinib. The TCR originated in a human donor with alopecia areata.

CDR3 nucleotides: TGCGCCAGCAGCTTGGAGCTTGGGAATGAGCAGTTCTTC. Its protein is CASSLELGNEQFF. The chain links TRBV5-1 to TRBJ2-1; no clear D gene. Looked up from germline, CDR1 is SGHRS and CDR2 is YFSETQ. V was trimmed by 0 bases and J by 7 bases, leaving 8 bases between them. The CDR3 extends over 13 amino acids.